The rows below give T cell receptor beta chains drawn from one sample of a study of cytomegalovirus exposure and HLA in healthy donors. This table comes from immunoSEQ multiplex PCR, and its TCRdb copy is limited to in-frame clones, with some not included. The sample has fewer than 80,000 clones; about three quarters are singletons. The sequenced sample was PBMCs. The receptors shown here come from a man aged 18 to 35 in good health and CMV-seronegative. CDR3s include the opening cysteine and the closing phenylalanine or tryptophan. A D gene is named only where the DNA matches it firmly. Size is stated for part of the rows, as once, few or many counts, or as a class when the clone is expanded.

CDR3nt: TGCGCCAGCAACGGCGGATTTGGGAGCACTGAAGCTTTCTTT
CDR3aa: CASNGGFGSTEAFF
j_gene: TRBJ1-1
abundance: few
v_gene: TRBV5-1
d_gene: NA

CDR3nt: TGTGCCTGGAGTCTAGCGGCGACTAGCACAGATACGCAGTATTTT
CDR3aa: CAWSLAATSTDTQYF
j_gene: TRBJ2-3
abundance: NA
v_gene: TRBV30
d_gene: TRBD2

CDR3nt: TGTGCCAGCAGCCAATGGGTCAGGGAATATGGCTACACCTTC
CDR3aa: CASSQWVREYGYTF
j_gene: TRBJ1-2
abundance: NA
v_gene: TRBV4-2
d_gene: NA

CDR3nt: TGCGCCAGCAGTCGGACTAGCGGGGGGCAAGAGACCCAGTACTTC
CDR3aa: CASSRTSGGQETQYF
j_gene: TRBJ2-5
abundance: NA
v_gene: TRBV10-1
d_gene: TRBD2

CDR3nt: TGTGCCAGCAGCTTAGTGACTAGCAAGGACTCCTACAATGAGCAGTTCTTC
CDR3aa: CASSLVTSKDSYNEQFF
j_gene: TRBJ2-1
abundance: once
v_gene: TRBV7-2
d_gene: TRBD2

CDR3nt: TGTGCCAGCAGTACAGGGTACGGACAGCCCCAGCATTTT
CDR3aa: CASSTGYGQPQHF
j_gene: TRBJ1-5
abundance: NA
v_gene: TRBV2
d_gene: NA

CDR3nt: TGTGCCAGCCAGAGGGGGCCCCCAAGCAATCAGCCCCAGCATTTT
CDR3aa: CASQRGPPSNQPQHF
j_gene: TRBJ1-5
abundance: once
v_gene: TRBV2
d_gene: TRBD1

CDR3nt: TGTGCCAGCAGTTTTTCAGGACAGGGGATTGAGCAGTACTTC
CDR3aa: CASSFSGQGIEQYF
j_gene: TRBJ2-7
abundance: NA
v_gene: TRBV28
d_gene: TRBD1

CDR3nt: TGCGCCAGCAGCTCTTCAGGGGACACCAATCAGCCCCAGCATTTT
CDR3aa: CASSSSGDTNQPQHF
j_gene: TRBJ1-5
abundance: NA
v_gene: TRBV5-1
d_gene: NA

CDR3nt: TGCGCCAGCAGCAGGGACAGGGGTGATCAGCCCCAGCATTTT
CDR3aa: CASSRDRGDQPQHF
j_gene: TRBJ1-5
abundance: NA
v_gene: TRBV5-1
d_gene: TRBD1

CDR3nt: TGTGCCAGCAGTGAGTGGGCAGGGGGGAGAGAGACCCAGTACTTC
CDR3aa: CASSEWAGGRETQYF
j_gene: TRBJ2-5
abundance: NA
v_gene: TRBV25-1
d_gene: NA

CDR3nt: TGTGCCAGCAGCCCATACACTGAAGCTTTCTTT
CDR3aa: CASSPYTEAFF
j_gene: TRBJ1-1
abundance: few
v_gene: TRBV7-9
d_gene: NA

CDR3nt: TGTGCCACCAGCAGAGGAGAGGTATCCACAGATACGCAGTATTTT
CDR3aa: CATSRGEVSTDTQYF
j_gene: TRBJ2-3
abundance: NA
v_gene: TRBV15
d_gene: NA

CDR3nt: TGTGCCAGTAGTATCGCCGGGGGTTCGGCCTGGACGTACTTC
CDR3aa: CASSIAGGSAWTYF
j_gene: TRBJ2-5
abundance: NA
v_gene: TRBV19
d_gene: NA

CDR3nt: TGCGCCAGCAGCCAAACAGGGAAATCCTACGAGCAGTACTTC
CDR3aa: CASSQTGKSYEQYF
j_gene: TRBJ2-7
abundance: NA
v_gene: TRBV4-1
d_gene: NA

CDR3nt: TGTGCCACCGAAAAGGGACAGGGAGAGGCAGATACGCAGTATTTT
CDR3aa: CATEKGQGEADTQYF
j_gene: TRBJ2-3
abundance: few
v_gene: TRBV15
d_gene: TRBD1

CDR3nt: TGTGCCAGCAGCTTGTCCCGGGAGACCCAGTACTTC
CDR3aa: CASSLSRETQYF
j_gene: TRBJ2-5
abundance: NA
v_gene: TRBV5-4
d_gene: NA

CDR3nt: TGCGCCAGCAGCTTGGTTGGGGGGATGAACTATGGCTACACCTTC
CDR3aa: CASSLVGGMNYGYTF
j_gene: TRBJ1-2
abundance: NA
v_gene: TRBV5-1
d_gene: NA

CDR3nt: TGTGCCACCAGCAGAGATCTGGGCAGACACTCTGGAAACACCATATATTTT
CDR3aa: CATSRDLGRHSGNTIYF
j_gene: TRBJ1-3
abundance: NA
v_gene: TRBV15
d_gene: NA

CDR3nt: TGCGCCAGCAGCTCCGAGTTTTCTCAGGCAATTCAGTACTTC
CDR3aa: CASSSEFSQAIQYF
j_gene: TRBJ2-4
abundance: NA
v_gene: TRBV5-1
d_gene: NA

CDR3nt: TGTGCCAGCAGCGGCGACAGGGTAAATAATTCACCCCTCCACTTT
CDR3aa: CASSGDRVNNSPLHF
j_gene: TRBJ1-6
abundance: NA
v_gene: TRBV9
d_gene: TRBD1

CDR3nt: TGTGCCAGCAGCCCGACAGCGATCGGGGAGCTGTTTTTT
CDR3aa: CASSPTAIGELFF
j_gene: TRBJ2-2
abundance: NA
v_gene: TRBV5-4
d_gene: NA

CDR3nt: TGTGCCACCAGCAGAGATAGGAGGGATGAGCAGTTCTTC
CDR3aa: CATSRDRRDEQFF
j_gene: TRBJ2-1
abundance: NA
v_gene: TRBV15
d_gene: NA

CDR3nt: TGTGCCTGGAGTGTAGAGCAAGAGACCCAGTACTTC
CDR3aa: CAWSVEQETQYF
j_gene: TRBJ2-5
abundance: NA
v_gene: TRBV30
d_gene: NA

CDR3nt: TGTGCCAGCAGCTTAGCTCCAGTGGGGGGGGGTGAGCAGTACTTC
CDR3aa: CASSLAPVGGGEQYF
j_gene: TRBJ2-5
abundance: NA
v_gene: TRBV7-9
d_gene: TRBD2

CDR3nt: TGCAGCGTTCCACGGGACAGGGGGGATGTCTTTAGCTATGGCTACACCTTC
CDR3aa: CSVPRDRGDVFSYGYTF
j_gene: TRBJ1-2
abundance: few
v_gene: TRBV29-1
d_gene: TRBD1

CDR3nt: TGTGCCAGCAGTTACACACAGCTACCCCAAGAGACCCAGTACTTC
CDR3aa: CASSYTQLPQETQYF
j_gene: TRBJ2-5
abundance: NA
v_gene: TRBV6-6
d_gene: NA

CDR3nt: TGTGCCAGCAGCTTCGGGGTCCTAGGAAGGGAGACCCAGTACTTC
CDR3aa: CASSFGVLGRETQYF
j_gene: TRBJ2-5
abundance: NA
v_gene: TRBV11-3
d_gene: NA

CDR3nt: TGTGCCAGCAGGGGAGACGGGAATGAGCAGTTCTTC
CDR3aa: CASRGDGNEQFF
j_gene: TRBJ2-1
abundance: NA
v_gene: TRBV6-1
d_gene: NA

CDR3nt: TGTGCCAGCAGCCGAGAGGGACAGCCCAATGAAAAACTGTTTTTT
CDR3aa: CASSREGQPNEKLFF
j_gene: TRBJ1-4
abundance: NA
v_gene: TRBV7-2
d_gene: TRBD1

CDR3nt: TGCGCCAGCAGCTCACAGGGGAATCAAGATTCACCCCTCCACTTT
CDR3aa: CASSSQGNQDSPLHF
j_gene: TRBJ1-6
abundance: NA
v_gene: TRBV5-1
d_gene: TRBD1

CDR3nt: TGCGCCAGCAGCTTGGAGGCGGTCGGGGCCAACGTCCTGACTTTC
CDR3aa: CASSLEAVGANVLTF
j_gene: TRBJ2-6
abundance: once
v_gene: TRBV5-1
d_gene: NA

CDR3nt: TGTGCCAGCACCGTCGGGAGCCATGGCACAGATACGCAGTATTTT
CDR3aa: CASTVGSHGTDTQYF
j_gene: TRBJ2-3
abundance: NA
v_gene: TRBV2
d_gene: NA

CDR3nt: TGCGCCAGCAGTGTGGGTCCTCTGACAGGGACCTACGAGCAGTACTTC
CDR3aa: CASSVGPLTGTYEQYF
j_gene: TRBJ2-7
abundance: NA
v_gene: TRBV10-2
d_gene: TRBD1

CDR3nt: TGTGCCAGCAGTGACCGGGACAGGGGGCCAGATACGCAGTATTTT
CDR3aa: CASSDRDRGPDTQYF
j_gene: TRBJ2-3
abundance: few
v_gene: TRBV2
d_gene: TRBD1

CDR3nt: TGTGCCAGCAGAGGGGAGGACTATGGCTACACCTTC
CDR3aa: CASRGEDYGYTF
j_gene: TRBJ1-2
abundance: NA
v_gene: TRBV28
d_gene: NA

CDR3nt: TGTGCCAGCAGTTTATCGCCTCGGGGCGAGCAGTACTTC
CDR3aa: CASSLSPRGEQYF
j_gene: TRBJ2-7
abundance: NA
v_gene: TRBV27
d_gene: NA

CDR3nt: TGTGCCAGCAGTTTTTCTGGCCGTCAGCCCCAGCATTTT
CDR3aa: CASSFSGRQPQHF
j_gene: TRBJ1-5
abundance: NA
v_gene: TRBV28
d_gene: NA

CDR3nt: TGTGCCAGCAGTGCGCCGGGACAGGGACTTCCTGGGCGAGCCAACGTCCTGACTTTC
CDR3aa: CASSAPGQGLPGRANVLTF
j_gene: TRBJ2-6
abundance: NA
v_gene: TRBV6-1
d_gene: TRBD1

CDR3nt: TGTGCCAGCACCGAGATAGACAGGCCCTACGAGCAGTACTTC
CDR3aa: CASTEIDRPYEQYF
j_gene: TRBJ2-7
abundance: NA
v_gene: TRBV27
d_gene: NA

CDR3nt: TGTGCCAGCAGTTTAGTAGGGGGGAACACTGAAGCTTTCTTT
CDR3aa: CASSLVGGNTEAFF
j_gene: TRBJ1-1
abundance: NA
v_gene: TRBV28
d_gene: NA

CDR3nt: TGTGCCAGCAGCCGCCTGAGCGGGGGGGGCCGAGAGACCCAGTACTTC
CDR3aa: CASSRLSGGGRETQYF
j_gene: TRBJ2-5
abundance: NA
v_gene: TRBV27
d_gene: TRBD2

CDR3nt: TGTGCCAGCAGCTTAGGGACTAGCGGGGGGCCCAATGAGCAGTTCTTC
CDR3aa: CASSLGTSGGPNEQFF
j_gene: TRBJ2-1
abundance: NA
v_gene: TRBV7-6
d_gene: TRBD2

CDR3nt: TGTGCCAGCAGCTTAGGCACGATAACCGCTCAGAAAGCTTTCTTT
CDR3aa: CASSLGTITAQKAFF
j_gene: TRBJ1-1
abundance: NA
v_gene: TRBV11-2
d_gene: NA

CDR3nt: TGTGCCACAACAGAATACAATGAGCAGTTCTTC
CDR3aa: CATTEYNEQFF
j_gene: TRBJ2-1
abundance: NA
v_gene: TRBV2
d_gene: NA

CDR3nt: TGTGCCAGTAGTATCCGAGGGTTGGGCAATCAGCCCCAGCATTTT
CDR3aa: CASSIRGLGNQPQHF
j_gene: TRBJ1-5
abundance: NA
v_gene: TRBV19
d_gene: NA

CDR3nt: TGTGCCTGCACCGACAGGGACAATCAGCCCCAGCATTTT
CDR3aa: CACTDRDNQPQHF
j_gene: TRBJ1-5
abundance: NA
v_gene: TRBV30
d_gene: TRBD1

CDR3nt: TGTGCCAGCGAGTCCGGGGAGCTGTTTTTT
CDR3aa: CASESGELFF
j_gene: TRBJ2-2
abundance: NA
v_gene: TRBV28
d_gene: NA

CDR3nt: TGTGCCACCAGCATACGAGGGGGGGCGACTGGGGCCAACGTCCTGACTTTC
CDR3aa: CATSIRGGATGANVLTF
j_gene: TRBJ2-6
abundance: NA
v_gene: TRBV15
d_gene: NA

CDR3nt: TGTGCCAGTACCCCGGGCCGGGAAAAATCACCCCTCCACTTT
CDR3aa: CASTPGREKSPLHF
j_gene: TRBJ1-6
abundance: NA
v_gene: TRBV19
d_gene: NA

CDR3nt: TGTGCCAGCGGCAGGGGGCGCACTGAAGCTTTCTTT
CDR3aa: CASGRGRTEAFF
j_gene: TRBJ1-1
abundance: NA
v_gene: TRBV6-6
d_gene: TRBD1

CDR3nt: TGTGCCAGCTCACTGGGACAGCGTAACTATGGCTACACCTTC
CDR3aa: CASSLGQRNYGYTF
j_gene: TRBJ1-2
abundance: NA
v_gene: TRBV18
d_gene: TRBD1

CDR3nt: TGTGCCAGCAGCGCACAGGCGATGAACACTGAAGCTTTCTTT
CDR3aa: CASSAQAMNTEAFF
j_gene: TRBJ1-1
abundance: NA
v_gene: TRBV7-3
d_gene: NA